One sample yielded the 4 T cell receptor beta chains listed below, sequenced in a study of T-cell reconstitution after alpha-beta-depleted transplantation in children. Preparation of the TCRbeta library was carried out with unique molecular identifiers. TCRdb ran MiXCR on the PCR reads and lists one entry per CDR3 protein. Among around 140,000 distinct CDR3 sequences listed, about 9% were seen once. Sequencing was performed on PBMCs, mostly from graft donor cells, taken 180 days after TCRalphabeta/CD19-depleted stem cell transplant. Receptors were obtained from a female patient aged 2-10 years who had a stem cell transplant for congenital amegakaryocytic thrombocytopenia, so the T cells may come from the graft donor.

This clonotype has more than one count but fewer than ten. This CDR3 reads CASSPGQPSTDTQYF. The CDR3, as DNA: TGCGCCAGCAGCCCGGGACAGCCTAGCACAGATACGCAGTATTTT. This rearrangement joins TRBV5-1 to TRBJ2-3; 7 nucleotides align to TRBD1. The length of the CDR3 is 15 residues. V shed 4 bases, J shed 0 bases, and the junction held 5 bases outside the gene matches. Per germline, CDR1 SGHRS and CDR2 YFSETQ.

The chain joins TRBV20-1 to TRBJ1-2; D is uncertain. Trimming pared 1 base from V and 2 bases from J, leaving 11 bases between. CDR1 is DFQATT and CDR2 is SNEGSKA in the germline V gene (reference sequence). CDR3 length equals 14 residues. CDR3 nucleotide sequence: TGCAGTGCTAGAGGCATATCTCGAAACTATGGCTACACCTTC. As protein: CSARGISRNYGYTF.

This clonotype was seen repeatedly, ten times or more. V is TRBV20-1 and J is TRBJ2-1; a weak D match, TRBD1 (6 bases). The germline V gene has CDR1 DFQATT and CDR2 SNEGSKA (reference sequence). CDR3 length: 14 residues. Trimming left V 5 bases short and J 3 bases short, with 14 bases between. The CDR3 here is CSAVPGQVYNEQFF. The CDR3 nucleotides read TGCAGTGCTGTCCCGGGACAAGTCTACAATGAGCAGTTCTTC.

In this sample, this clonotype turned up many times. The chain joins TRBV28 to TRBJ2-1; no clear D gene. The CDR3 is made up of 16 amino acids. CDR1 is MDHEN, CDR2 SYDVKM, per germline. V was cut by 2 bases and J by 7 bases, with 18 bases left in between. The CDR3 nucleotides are TGTGCCAGCAGTTTAGCTTCCTTCGGCCGATGGAATGAGCAGTTCTTC. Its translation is CASSLASFGRWNEQFF.